This T cell receptor (beta chain) was captured by sequencing in a study of T cell responses to AZD1222 COVID-19 vaccine. Study results and limitations: Clonal diversity may have been underestimated in mostly white British donors.

Sequencing used immunoSEQ multiplex PCR; TCRdb keeps in-frame clones, though not all of them. The sample has 110,000 to 150,000 clones, roughly 88% seen once; the top ten hold about 8%. For this clone: The antigen is undetermined.

V was pared by 3 bases and J by 1 base, with 2 bases of the junction left unmatched. Germline values: CDR1 SGHRS, CDR2 YFSETQ. CDR3 size: 17 residues. Here the sequenced sample was peripheral blood, taken on day 0 of AZD1222 vaccination. J is TRBJ2-1 and V is TRBV5-1; TRBD2 matches at 15 bases. This sequence originates from an adult in good health. The CDR3 DNA sequence: TGCGCCAGCAGCTCGGGACTAGCGGGGGGTTCCTACAATGAGCAGTTCTTC. Amino acid sequence: CASSSGLAGGSYNEQFF.